Sequencing of this T cell receptor (beta chain) was carried out in a study of post-analysis software for immune sequencing data. Study conclusions and caveats: Among four or five TRBV segments more frequent in patients than controls were TRBV5-6, TRBV5-1 and TRBV20-1.

Regarding this clonotype: What it binds is unknown.

Unique molecular identifiers tagged the TCR beta cDNA libraries. TCRdb reprocessed the PCR reads with MiXCR, giving one entry per CDR3 protein. The sample has 650,000 to 850,000 distinct CDR3 sequences; 40% to 55% are singletons. This CDR3 comprises 16 residues. Germline loops: CDR1 DFQATT, CDR2 SNEGSKA (reference sequence). J gave up 4 bases and V 3 bases, and 14 bases lay outside the gene matches. The source is a girl aged 5 to 17 with multiple sclerosis. The sequenced sample was blood. The chain employs TRBV20-1 and TRBJ1-2, with 7 bases identical to TRBD1. The CDR3 DNA reads TGCAGTGCTAGCCGCCCCACACAGGGGCAGGGCTATGGCTACACCTTC. Translating it yields CSASRPTQGQGYGYTF.